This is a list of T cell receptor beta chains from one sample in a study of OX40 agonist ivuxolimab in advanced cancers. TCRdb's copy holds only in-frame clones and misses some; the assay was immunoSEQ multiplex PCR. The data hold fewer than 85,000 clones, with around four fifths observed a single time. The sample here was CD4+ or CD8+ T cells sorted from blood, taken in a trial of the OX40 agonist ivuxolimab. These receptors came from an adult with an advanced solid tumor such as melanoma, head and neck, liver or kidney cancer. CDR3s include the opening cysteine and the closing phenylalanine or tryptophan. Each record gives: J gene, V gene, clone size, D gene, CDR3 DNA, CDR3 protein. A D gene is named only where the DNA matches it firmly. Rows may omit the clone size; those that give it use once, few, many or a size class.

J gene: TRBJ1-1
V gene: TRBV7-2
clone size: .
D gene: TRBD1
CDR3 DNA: TGTGCCAGCAGCTTAGGACAGGGCTTGGCCACTGAAGCTTTCTTT
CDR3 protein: CASSLGQGLATEAFF

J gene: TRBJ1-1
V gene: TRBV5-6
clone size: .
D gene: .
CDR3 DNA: TGTGCCAGCATTCGAAGGGGTCTATCTGAAGCTTTCTTT
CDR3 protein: CASIRRGLSEAFF

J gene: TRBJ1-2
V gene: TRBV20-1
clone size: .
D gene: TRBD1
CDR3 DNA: TGCAGTGCTGAGAGGACAGGCAGCTACACCTTC
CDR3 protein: CSAERTGSYTF

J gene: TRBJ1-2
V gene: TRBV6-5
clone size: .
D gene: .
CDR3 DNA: TGTGCCAGCAGTTACCGACAGGTCGGAGGCTACACCTTC
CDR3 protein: CASSYRQVGGYTF

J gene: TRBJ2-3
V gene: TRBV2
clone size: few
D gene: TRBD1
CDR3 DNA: TGTGCCAGCAGCCAAACCGGGACAGGGACAGATACGCAGTATTTT
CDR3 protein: CASSQTGTGTDTQYF

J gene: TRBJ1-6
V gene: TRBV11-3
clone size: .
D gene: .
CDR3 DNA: TGTGCCAGCAGCTTAAACAGGGTGGCAAATTCACCCCTCCACTTT
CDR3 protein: CASSLNRVANSPLHF

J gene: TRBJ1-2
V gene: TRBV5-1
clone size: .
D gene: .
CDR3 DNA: TGCGCCAGCAGCTTGGACAGAGGAAACTATGGCTACACCTTC
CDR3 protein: CASSLDRGNYGYTF

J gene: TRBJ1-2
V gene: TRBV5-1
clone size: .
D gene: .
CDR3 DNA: TGCGCCAGCAGCTCCGGGACCCTCTATGGCTACACCTTC
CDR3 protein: CASSSGTLYGYTF

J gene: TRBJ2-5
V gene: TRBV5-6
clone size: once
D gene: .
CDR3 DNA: TGTGCCAGCACCCTTCGGAGCTACGGCCAAGAGACCCAGTACTTC
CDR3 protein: CASTLRSYGQETQYF

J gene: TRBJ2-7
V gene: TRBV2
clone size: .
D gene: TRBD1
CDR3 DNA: TGTGCCAGCAGAGAGGACAGGAGCTCCTACGAGCAGTACTTC
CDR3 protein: CASREDRSSYEQYF

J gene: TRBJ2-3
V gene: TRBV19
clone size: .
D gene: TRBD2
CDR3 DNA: TGTGCCAGTAGTATGCCGAACTTAGCGGGGAGCACAGATACGCAGTATTTT
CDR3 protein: CASSMPNLAGSTDTQYF

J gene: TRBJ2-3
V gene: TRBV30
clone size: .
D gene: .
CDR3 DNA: TGTGCCCAAGAGGGGGGATCCCTTAGCACAGATACGCAGTATTTT
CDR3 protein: CAQEGGSLSTDTQYF

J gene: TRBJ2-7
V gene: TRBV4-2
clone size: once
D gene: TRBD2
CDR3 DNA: TGTGCCAGCAGCCAAGAATCTGGGACTAGCGGGACCGGGTACGAGCAGTACTTC
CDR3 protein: CASSQESGTSGTGYEQYF

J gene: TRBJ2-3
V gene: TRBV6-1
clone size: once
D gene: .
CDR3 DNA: TGTGCCAGCAGTCCAGGGGGGAGACGCACAGATACGCAGTATTTT
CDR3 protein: CASSPGGRRTDTQYF

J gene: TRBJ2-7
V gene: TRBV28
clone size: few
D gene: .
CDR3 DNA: TGTGCCAGCAGTTACGGGCCATACGAGCAGTACTTC
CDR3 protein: CASSYGPYEQYF

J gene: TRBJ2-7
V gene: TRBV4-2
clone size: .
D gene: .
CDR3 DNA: TGTGCCAGCAGCCAAGACGCAGGCCCCTGGGAGCAGTACTTC
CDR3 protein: CASSQDAGPWEQYF

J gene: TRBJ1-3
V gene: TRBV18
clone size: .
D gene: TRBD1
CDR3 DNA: TGTGCCAGCTCACCCGCCGGGACAGGGGTAGGAAACACCATATATTTT
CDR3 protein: CASSPAGTGVGNTIYF

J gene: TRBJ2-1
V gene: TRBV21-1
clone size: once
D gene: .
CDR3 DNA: TGTGCCAGCAGCAAAAGCTTTACACGGCTTTACAATGAGCAGTTCTTC
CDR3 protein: CASSKSFTRLYNEQFF

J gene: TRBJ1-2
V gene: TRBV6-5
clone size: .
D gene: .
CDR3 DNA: TGTGCCAGCAGTTACTCGACAGCGACTAACTATGGCTACACCTTC
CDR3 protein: CASSYSTATNYGYTF

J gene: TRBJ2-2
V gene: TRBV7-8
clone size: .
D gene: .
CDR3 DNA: TGTGCCAGCGCGGCAAGACTGAACACCGGGGAGCTGTTTTTT
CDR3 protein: CASAARLNTGELFF

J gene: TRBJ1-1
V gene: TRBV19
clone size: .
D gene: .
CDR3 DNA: TGTGCCAGCTATAGGGTCGCGGGCACTGAAGCTTTCTTT
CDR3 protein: CASYRVAGTEAFF

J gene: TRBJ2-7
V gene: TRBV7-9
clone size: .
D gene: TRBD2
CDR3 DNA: TGTGCCAGCAGCTTAGGTAGCGGGAGGCTCTACGAGCAGTACTTC
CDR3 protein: CASSLGSGRLYEQYF

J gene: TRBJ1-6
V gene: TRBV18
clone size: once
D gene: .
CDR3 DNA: TGTGCCAGCTCACCAGGAGGGGATAGCTTCAACTCCTATAATTCACCCCTCCACTTT
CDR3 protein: CASSPGGDSFNSYNSPLHF

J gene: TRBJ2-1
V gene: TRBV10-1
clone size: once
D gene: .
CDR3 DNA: TGCGCCAGCAGTGAGAAATCCTACAATGAGCAGTTCTTC
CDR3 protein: CASSEKSYNEQFF

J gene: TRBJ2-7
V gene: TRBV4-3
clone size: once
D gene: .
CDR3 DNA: TGCGCCAGCAGCCAAGATAACCGGGACCTAGCCTACGAGCAGTACTTC
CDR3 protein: CASSQDNRDLAYEQYF

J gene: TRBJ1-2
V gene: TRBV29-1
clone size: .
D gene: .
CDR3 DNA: TGCAGCGGCGGGTGGGGGGTCTATGGCTACACCTTC
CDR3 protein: CSGGWGVYGYTF

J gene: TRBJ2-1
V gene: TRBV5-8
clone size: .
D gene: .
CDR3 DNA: TGTGCCAGCAGCTTGGGGCTAGCCGCCTACAATGAGCAGTTCTTC
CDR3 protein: CASSLGLAAYNEQFF

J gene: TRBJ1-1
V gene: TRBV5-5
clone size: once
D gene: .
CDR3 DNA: TGTGCCAGCAGCTTGAACAGTCACACTGAAGCTTTCTTT
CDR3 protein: CASSLNSHTEAFF

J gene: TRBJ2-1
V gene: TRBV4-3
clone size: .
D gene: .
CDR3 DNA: TGCGCCAGCAGCCAAGACAGGCCTTCCTACAATGAGCAGTTCTTC
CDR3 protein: CASSQDRPSYNEQFF

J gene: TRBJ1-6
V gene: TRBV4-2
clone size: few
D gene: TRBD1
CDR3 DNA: TGTGCCAGCAGCCAAGGACAGGGGGAGGATTCACCCCTCCACTTT
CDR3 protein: CASSQGQGEDSPLHF

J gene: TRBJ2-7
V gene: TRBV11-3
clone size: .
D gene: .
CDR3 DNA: TGTGCCAGCAGCTTAGATCCCTACGAGCAGTACTTC
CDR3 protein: CASSLDPYEQYF

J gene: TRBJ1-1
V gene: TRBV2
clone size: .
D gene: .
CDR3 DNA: TGTGCCAGATTGGTCGCCACTGAAGCTTTCTTT
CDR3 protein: CARLVATEAFF